This entry is about one TCR beta chain. Its cognate antigen is unknown. 13 Jbeta primers and 60 Vbeta primers were used for the PCR. Assay used: immunoSEQ multiplex PCR; TCRdb lists only in-frame clones, some missing. The sample records 250,000 to 350,000 clones, 70% to 90% being singletons. These data originate in a study of cytomegalovirus exposure and HLA in healthy donors. With V trimmed by 7 bases and J by 4 bases, 8 bases remained unmatched. The germline V gene has CDR1 SQVTM and CDR2 ANQGSEA. The CDR3 spans 13 residues. Overall study findings and caveats: Confirmation was obtained in vitro that a few CMV-associated chains are specific for CMV antigens. In a later analysis, TCR beta V- and J-gene trimming was associated with a missense DCLRE1C variant. Owing to their indistinguishability, certain V segments, notably TRBV6-2 and TRBV6-3, were excluded. Reports credit the classifier with highly specific, highly sensitive diagnosis of cytomegalovirus status.

This clonotype was obtained from a man between 35 and 55 years old in good health and CMV-seropositive. This rearrangement joins TRBV29-1 to TRBJ2-3; 7 bases are a match to TRBD2. The specimen was PBMCs. Here the CDR3 reads CSAASGTADTQYF. The CDR3 DNA follows: TGCAGCGCCGCTAGCGGAACAGCAGATACGCAGTATTTT.